This T cell receptor beta chain was retrieved from a study of blood T cell repertoires in COVID-19. Across the study: The cDNA or gDNA used as material had been derived from T cells, B-cell-depleted T cells, or PBMCs.

Germline loops: CDR1 LGHDT, CDR2 YNNKEL (reference sequence). This CDR3 has 11 amino acids. Trimming took off 2 bases at V and 6 bases at J, with 4 bases between the two ends. Each participant's cohort was designated according to participant-reported clinical history. Two negative PCRs, clearance, or symptom resolution were required of recovered Cohort 3 donors. Authors' methods: Researchers report that nucleated cell counts were estimated from reference gene primer amplification. TCRdb's table, derived via immunoSEQ multiplex PCR, lists solely in-frame clones and lacks some. V and J calls and clone size are as listed in that table; D and trimming were resolved from the DNA. The data show approximately 400,000 clones, with around 86% seen just once and around 5% held by the top ten.

Sequenced material: PBMCs or T cells enriched from blood (not recorded which). This TCR derives from a woman between 45 and 65 years old who had recovered from COVID-19. The chain has TRBV3-1 (or the pseudogene TRBV3-2) and TRBJ1-2; no reliable D call. Here the CDR3 DNA reads TGTGCCAGCAGCCAACGGGATGGCTACACCTTC. Translated: CASSQRDGYTF.